This passage covers 21 T cell receptor beta chains from one sample sequenced in a study of quantifying T cell responses using KT2 cells. Study in general: Reverse transcription used primers in the TCR alpha and beta constant regions.

Each cDNA got a UMI-containing oligo ligated at its 3' end. First-round PCR used three to five cycles and beta primers RC1.1 and RC1.2 covering TRBC1 and TRBC2. A single record per CDR3 protein comes from TCRdb applying MiXCR to the UMI-ligation and nested PCR reads. Of 40,000 to 60,000 distinct CDR3 sequences listed, around 10% are singletons. The sequencing input was PBMCs spiked with cells of the T cell clone KT2. All receptors come from a human donor.

The chain combines TRBV4-1 with TRBJ1-1, with D tentatively TRBD1 (5 bases). Trimming shortened V by 1 base and J by 5 bases, and 20 bases separated the two germline ends. Looked up from germline, CDR1 is MGHRA and CDR2 is YSYEKL. The length of the CDR3 is 17 residues. CDR3 sequence: CASSQAENSGGGTEAFF. CDR3 sequence (DNA): TGCGCCAGCAGCCAAGCTGAAAATTCTGGGGGAGGGACTGAAGCTTTCTTT.

This rearrangement joins TRBV7-3 to TRBJ2-7; unclear D gene. The CDR3 is made up of 14 amino acids. The V and J ends lost 2 bases and 1 base respectively, with 9 bases between them. CDR1 is SGHTA and CDR2 is FQGTGA in the germline V gene. CDR3 in amino acids: CASSLHPGSYEQYF. For the CDR3, the DNA is TGTGCCAGCAGCTTACACCCGGGTTCCTACGAGCAGTACTTC.

There are a few counts of this clonotype. The rearrangement joins TRBV10-2 to TRBJ2-7; 15 nucleotides align to TRBD2. This CDR3 is built from 15 residues. Per the germline V gene, CDR1 is WSHSY and CDR2 is SAAADI. J lost 6 bases, V lost 5 bases, and 5 bases had no gene match. The CDR3 sequence is CASSRGLAGGREQYF. In DNA form, the CDR3 reads TGCGCCAGCAGTCGTGGACTAGCGGGAGGGCGCGAGCAGTACTTC.

The chain is built from TRBV6-2 or TRBV6-3 and TRBJ2-2; the match to TRBD2 covers 7 bases. Germline CDR1 is MNHEY and CDR2 is SVGEGT. This CDR3 is 14 amino acids long. The V and J ends lost 2 bases and 6 bases, in that order; junction bases with no gene match: 3. CDR3 nucleotides: TGTGCCAGCAGTTACGGCGGGAGCGCCGGGGAGCTGTTTTTT. Translation: CASSYGGSAGELFF.

In its sample, this clonotype was seen many times. This chain uses TRBV20-1 with TRBJ2-1, with 7 bases aligning to TRBD2. The CDR3 consists of 16 residues. V lost 0 bases and J lost 3; bases outside the gene matches: 8. CDR1 is DFQATT, CDR2 SNEGSKA, per germline (reference sequence). CDR3 loop: CSARDVMGEGYNEQFF. The CDR3, as DNA: TGCAGTGCTAGAGATGTTATGGGGGAGGGCTACAATGAGCAGTTCTTC.

This clonotype was seen more than once but under ten times. This chain uses TRBV7-8 with TRBJ1-5; D is possibly TRBD1 (5 bases). The CDR3 consists of 16 residues. The V end was cut by 2 bases, the J end by 2 bases, with 13 bases between. Germline loops: CDR1 SGHVS, CDR2 FQNEAQ. CDR3 in DNA: TGTGCCAGCAGCTTATGGGGCTTTTCGGGCAATCAGCCCCAGCATTTT. Protein product: CASSLWGFSGNQPQHF.

This clonotype showed up just a few times. This chain joins TRBV20-1 and TRBJ1-1; D possibly corresponds to TRBD1 (5 bases). Germline loops: CDR1 DFQATT, CDR2 SNEGSKA (reference sequence). The CDR3 totals 15 residues. The V and J ends lost 3 bases and 4 bases respectively, with 18 bases between them. For the CDR3, the DNA is TGCAGTGCTAGCTGGGGGGTAAGATATGGCACTGAAGCTTTCTTT. This gives the protein CSASWGVRYGTEAFF.

CDR3 in DNA: TGCAGTGCTAGAGATCGACTAGCGGGCCTCACAGATACGCAGTATTTT. This codes for CSARDRLAGLTDTQYF. The rearrangement joins TRBV20-1 to TRBJ2-3; 10 nucleotides align to TRBD2. Germline V gives CDR1 DFQATT, CDR2 SNEGSKA (reference sequence). The CDR3 consists of 16 residues. V trimming: 0 bases; J trimming: 2 bases; junction bases outside the gene matches: 5.

Only a few counts were recorded for this clonotype. The chain uses TRBV12-3 or TRBV12-4 and TRBJ2-7; D possibly corresponds to TRBD2 (5 bases). The CDR3 is 14 amino acids. Trimming removed 6 bases at V and 3 bases at J, with 15 bases between. The CDR3 loop is CASSPTSSIYEQYF. The CDR3 DNA reads as TGTGCCAGCAGCCCTACTTCTAGCATCTACGAGCAGTACTTC.

This clonotype was detected only a few times. V usage is TRBV6-1 and J usage is TRBJ2-1; 7 bases are shared with TRBD2. The V segment lost 3 bases and the J segment 0 bases; nucleotides outside the gene matches: 8. Germline V gene lookup returns CDR1 MNHNS and CDR2 SASEGT. This CDR3 has 17 amino acids. CDR3 bases: TGTGCCAGCAGTGATATTGGCGGGGGTCCCTCCTACAATGAGCAGTTCTTC. Protein product: CASSDIGGGPSYNEQFF.

This clonotype was counted only a few times. The V call is TRBV7-9, the J call TRBJ1-1; D not certain. Germline lookup yields CDR1 SEHNR and CDR2 FQNEAQ (reference sequence). Between the trimmed V and J ends, which lost 2 bases and 4 bases, there was a span of 2 bases. CDR3 length: 11 amino acids. This chain's CDR3 is CASSLSTEAFF. The CDR3 coding sequence is TGTGCCAGCAGCTTAAGCACTGAAGCTTTCTTT.

This clonotype has at least ten counts. CDR3 sequence reads: CASSLSRGFTETQYF. CDR3 in DNA: TGTGCCAGCAGCTTGTCTCGGGGGTTTACAGAGACCCAGTACTTC. V gene TRBV7-2 combines with J gene TRBJ2-5; a weak D match, TRBD2 (6 bases). Looked up from germline, CDR1 is SGHTA and CDR2 is FQGNSA. The ends were cut back, 3 bases at V and 4 bases at J, with 15 bases in the middle. The CDR3 is 15 amino acids.

In its sample, this clonotype was seen a few times. The chain couples TRBV6-1 to TRBJ2-1; D not certain. This CDR3 spans 15 amino acids. Trimming shortened V by 3 bases and J by 4 bases, and 13 bases separated the two germline ends. Germline CDR1 MNHNS, CDR2 SASEGT. The CDR3 nucleotides are TGTGCCAGCAGTGACGGTACCGCGACTTACAATGAGCAGTTCTTC. Translated: CASSDGTATYNEQFF.

There are many counts of this clonotype. The chain joins TRBV11-3 to TRBJ1-4, with unresolved D. The CDR3 totals 14 residues. Germline V gene lookup returns CDR1 SGHNT and CDR2 YENEEA. Trimming took off 5 bases at V and 6 bases at J, with 13 bases between the two ends. As DNA, the CDR3 is TGTGCCAGCAGCAGGCCGGGTGAGGATGAAAAACTGTTTTTT. Translation: CASSRPGEDEKLFF.

The chain carries TRBV10-3 and TRBJ1-4, with 10 bases identical to TRBD1. The germline V gene encodes CDR1 ENHRY and CDR2 SYGVKD. With 8 bases clipped from V and 6 bases from J, the junction kept 6 bases outside the gene matches. CDR3 length: 14 residues. CDR3 protein: CAIGGTGADEKLFF. DNA of the CDR3: TGTGCCATCGGGGGGACAGGGGCGGATGAAAAACTGTTTTTT.

This sequence joins TRBV2 and TRBJ2-1; TRBD1 matches at 10 bases. V was clipped by 9 bases and J by 10 bases; unmatched bases: 12. The CDR3 length is 14 residues. The germline V gene has CDR1 SNHLY and CDR2 FYNNEI. CDR3 coding DNA: TGTGCCAGTGGGAGACAGGGGGCACGTGAGGAGCAGTTCTTC. It yields the protein CASGRQGAREEQFF.

This clonotype has only a few counts. This sequence joins TRBV11-2 and TRBJ1-2; D not certain. This CDR3 contains 16 residues. From germline, CDR1 is SGHAT and CDR2 FQNNGV. The germline V and J ends were trimmed by 4 bases and 0 bases, with 15 bases remaining between them. CDR3 sequence (DNA): TGTGCCAGCAGCTCCACCTGGACGGCCCCTAACTATGGCTACACCTTC. It yields the protein CASSSTWTAPNYGYTF.

In its sample, this clonotype was seen many times. V gene TRBV9 combines with J gene TRBJ2-3; D remains unclear. Trimming pared 0 bases from V and 1 base from J, leaving 12 bases between. Looked up from germline, CDR1 is SGDLS and CDR2 is YYNGEE. This CDR3 has 16 amino acids. The DNA for the CDR3 is TGTGCCAGCAGCGTAGATATCCAGGCTGGCACAGATACGCAGTATTTT. This gives the protein CASSVDIQAGTDTQYF.

The J gene is TRBJ2-7, the V gene TRBV11-3; D gene unclear. Germline lookup yields CDR1 SGHNT and CDR2 YENEEA. V shed 3 bases and J shed 4 bases, with 10 bases lying between them. CDR3 size: 13 residues. CDR3 region: CASSFQDRYEQYF. The CDR3 nucleotides read TGTGCCAGCAGCTTTCAGGATCGGTACGAGCAGTACTTC.

J is TRBJ1-4 and V is TRBV7-8, with D perhaps matching TRBD1 (5 bases). Germline V gene lookup returns CDR1 SGHVS and CDR2 FQNEAQ. CDR3 length: 15 amino acids. The V and J ends lost 5 bases and 8 bases respectively, with 18 bases between them. The CDR3 sequence is CASSPVEGRGEKLFF. The CDR3 DNA is TGTGCCAGCAGCCCGGTGGAGGGGCGAGGGGAAAAACTGTTTTTT.

The chain is built from TRBV6-1 and TRBJ1-3; D remains unclear. Between the trimmed V and J ends, which lost 6 bases and 0 bases, there was a span of 9 bases. Germline assignment: CDR1 MNHNS and CDR2 SASEGT. This CDR3 contains 14 residues. The CDR3 nucleotides are TGTGCCAGCAGGCCTGCCAGCTCTGGAAACACCATATATTTT. Amino acid sequence: CASRPASSGNTIYF.